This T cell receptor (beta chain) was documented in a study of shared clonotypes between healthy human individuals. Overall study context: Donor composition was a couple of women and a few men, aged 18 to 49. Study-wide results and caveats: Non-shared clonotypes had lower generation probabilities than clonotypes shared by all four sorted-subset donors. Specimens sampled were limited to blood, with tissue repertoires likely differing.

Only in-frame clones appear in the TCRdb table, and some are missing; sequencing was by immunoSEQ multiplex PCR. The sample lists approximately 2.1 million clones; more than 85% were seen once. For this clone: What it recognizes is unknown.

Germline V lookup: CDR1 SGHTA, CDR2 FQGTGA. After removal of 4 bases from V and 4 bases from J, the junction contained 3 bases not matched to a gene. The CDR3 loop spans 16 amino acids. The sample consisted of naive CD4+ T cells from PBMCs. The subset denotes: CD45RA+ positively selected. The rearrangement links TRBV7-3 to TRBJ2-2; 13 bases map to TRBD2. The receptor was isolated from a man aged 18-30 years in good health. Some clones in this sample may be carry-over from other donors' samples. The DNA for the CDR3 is TGTGCCAGCAGCTCGAGACTAGCGGGAGGCACCGGGGAGCTGTTTTTT. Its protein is CASSSRLAGGTGELFF.